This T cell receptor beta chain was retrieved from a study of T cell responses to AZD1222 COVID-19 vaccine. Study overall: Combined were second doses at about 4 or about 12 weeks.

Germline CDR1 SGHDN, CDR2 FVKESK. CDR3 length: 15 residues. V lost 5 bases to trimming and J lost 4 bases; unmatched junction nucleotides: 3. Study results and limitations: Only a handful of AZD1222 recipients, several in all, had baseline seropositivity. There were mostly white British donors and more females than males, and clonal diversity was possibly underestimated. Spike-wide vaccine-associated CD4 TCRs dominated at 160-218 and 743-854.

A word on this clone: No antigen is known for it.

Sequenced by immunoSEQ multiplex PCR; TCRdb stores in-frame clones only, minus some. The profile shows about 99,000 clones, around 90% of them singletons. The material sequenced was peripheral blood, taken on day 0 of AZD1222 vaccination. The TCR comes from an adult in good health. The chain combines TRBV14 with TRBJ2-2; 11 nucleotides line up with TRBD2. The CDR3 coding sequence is TGTGCCAGCAGCGTTAGCGGGAGGGTCACCGGGGAGCTGTTTTTT. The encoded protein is CASSVSGRVTGELFF.